The 26 T cell receptor beta chains reported below all come from one sample, sequenced in a study of T cell responses to AZD1222 COVID-19 vaccine. Measured with immunoSEQ multiplex PCR; TCRdb has only the in-frame clones, and not every one. The profile covers about 120,000 clones, with more than 85% appearing a single time and 3% taken by the ten largest. This specimen consisted of peripheral blood, obtained 28 days after the second AZD1222 dose. All receptors come from an adult who received the AZD1222 COVID-19 vaccine.

The CDR3 DNA follows: TGTGCCAGCAGCGTCAGGAACACTGAAGCTTTCTTT. Its translation is CASSVRNTEAFF. The V and J genes are TRBV7-6 and TRBJ1-1; D uncertain. The germline gives CDR1 SGHVS, CDR2 FNYEAQ. The CDR3 loop spans 12 amino acids. V gave up 5 bases and J gave up 1 base, with 5 bases separating them.

V is TRBV3-1 (or the pseudogene TRBV3-2) and J is TRBJ2-1; 7 bases agree with TRBD2. The CDR3 covers 12 residues. The V gene's germline CDR1 is LGHDT and CDR2 YNNKEL (reference sequence). The V gene end was trimmed by 4 bases and the J gene end by 11 bases; junction bases not matched to a gene: 5. CDR3 bases: TGTGCCAGCAGCCCCCCGGGGGGTCAGCAGTTCTTC. This translates into CASSPPGGQQFF.

This clone was seen once. The chain couples TRBV5-8 to TRBJ2-1, with a weak D call TRBD2 (5 bases). This CDR3 is 17 amino acids long. Germline CDR1 reads SGHTS; CDR2 reads YDEGEE. Trimming took 7 bases from V and 0 from J, leaving 20 bases between them. The CDR3 loop is CASGLESGSISYNEQFF. CDR3 in DNA: TGTGCCAGCGGACTTGAAAGCGGTTCCATCTCCTACAATGAGCAGTTCTTC.

V and J are TRBV9 and TRBJ2-5; D gene ambiguous. V was clipped by 0 bases and J by 1 base, with 7 bases between them. Germline V CDR1 and CDR2: SGDLS, YYNGEE. This CDR3 is built from 14 residues. CDR3 in DNA: TGTGCCAGCAGCGTAGCGGGTTCCCAAGAGACCCAGTACTTC. This codes for CASSVAGSQETQYF.

This chain uses TRBV11-2 with TRBJ2-7, with 12 nucleotides matching TRBD2. V gave up 1 base and J gave up 1 base; unmatched junction bases: 8. The germline CDR1 and CDR2 sequences are SGHAT and FQNNGV. The CDR3 is 18 residues long. In DNA, the CDR3 is TGTGCCAGCAGCTTAGCCCCAGGACTAGCGGGGAGTTCCTACGAGCAGTACTTC. Its translation: CASSLAPGLAGSSYEQYF.

The chain couples TRBV7-6 to TRBJ2-1, with D perhaps TRBD1 or TRBD2 (5 bases each). CDR3 length equals 11 residues. Trimming left V 11 bases short and J 10 bases short, with 15 bases between. The V gene's germline CDR1 is SGHVS and CDR2 FNYEAQ. The CDR3 DNA sequence: TGTGCCGTTACCTGGGGGAGAGAGCAGTTCTTC. Its protein product is CAVTWGREQFF. The full variable domain, rest sourced from reference TRBV7-6 and TRBJ2-1, is GAGVSQSPRYKVTKRGQDVALRCDPISGHVSLYWYRQALGQGPEFLTYFNYEAQQDKSGLPNDRFSAERPEGSISTLTIQRTEQRDSAMYRCAVTWGREQFFGPGTRLTVL.

The V and J genes are TRBV29-1 and TRBJ1-2; tentative D call: TRBD1 (6 bases). The CDR3 has 12 amino acids. Germline V gives CDR1 SQVTM, CDR2 ANQGSEA. Trimming removed 8 bases at V and 2 bases at J, with 12 bases between. CDR3 nucleotides: TGCAGCACGGAAGGACAGAACTATGGCTACACCTTC. As protein: CSTEGQNYGYTF.

The rearrangement uses TRBV15 and TRBJ2-1; 9 bases agree with TRBD1. The germline V gene has CDR1 LNHNV and CDR2 YYDKDF (reference sequence). The CDR3 length is 14 residues. The V and J ends lost 1 base and 8 bases, in that order; junction bases with no gene match: 3. CDR3 residues: CATSRGDRVDEQFF. In DNA, the CDR3 is TGTGCCACCAGCAGAGGGGACAGGGTTGATGAGCAGTTCTTC.

This chain uses TRBV28 with TRBJ1-2; D gene uncertain. In germline, CDR1 is MDHEN, CDR2 SYDVKM. V lost 2 bases and J lost 7, with 11 bases in between. The CDR3 length is 13 residues. The CDR3 region is CASSLVALGGYTF. CDR3 nucleotide sequence: TGTGCCAGCAGTTTAGTGGCACTCGGTGGCTACACCTTC.

V usage is TRBV7-8 and J usage is TRBJ1-1; 10 bases are shared with TRBD1. The germline V gene has CDR1 SGHVS and CDR2 FQNEAQ. The CDR3 sequence is 17 residues long. The V gene end was trimmed by 4 bases and the J gene end by 6 bases; junction bases not matched to a gene: 14. The CDR3 here is CASSSSPLGQGYAEAFF. CDR3 nucleotides: TGTGCCAGCAGCTCCTCCCCCCTGGGACAGGGGTACGCTGAAGCTTTCTTT. Complete variable domain (other parts from reference TRBV7-8 and TRBJ1-1): GAGVSQSPRYKVAKRGQDVALRCDPISGHVSLFWYQQALGQGPEFLTYFQNEAQLDKSGLPSDRFFAERPEGSVSTLKIQRTQQEDSAVYLCASSSSPLGQGYAEAFFGQGTRLTVV.

The chain carries TRBV6-2 or TRBV6-3 and TRBJ1-6; D gene ambiguous. CDR1 and CDR2 (germline): MNHEY, SVGEGT. Trimming shortened V by 0 bases and J by 2 bases, and 11 bases separated the two germline ends. The CDR3 contains 17 residues. CDR3 protein: CASSYSLPEAYNSPLHF. The CDR3 region has the DNA TGTGCCAGCAGTTACTCCCTCCCCGAGGCCTATAATTCACCCCTCCACTTT.

This clone was picked up a small number of times. The V call is TRBV3-1 (or the pseudogene TRBV3-2), the J call TRBJ2-1; D remains ambiguous. V lost 2 bases and J 2 bases, leaving 7 bases between the germline ends. The CDR3 has 14 amino acids. Germline loops: CDR1 LGHDT, CDR2 YNNKEL (reference sequence). The CDR3 reads CASSQHLAYNEQFF. DNA for the CDR3: TGTGCCAGCAGCCAACACCTAGCCTACAATGAGCAGTTCTTC.

The V and J genes are TRBV4-3 and TRBJ2-3; 10 bases fit TRBD2. The CDR3 runs to 18 residues. V shed 0 bases and J 3 bases; nucleotides not matched to a gene: 9. CDR1 is LGHNA, CDR2 YSLEER, per germline. CDR3 DNA sequence: TGCGCCAGCAGCCAAGAAGTAGCGGGGGGAGCCATGACAGATACGCAGTATTTT. This encodes CASSQEVAGGAMTDTQYF.

This chain uses TRBV11-1 with TRBJ1-2; 7 nucleotides align to TRBD1. V dropped 5 bases and J dropped 1; count of bases not matched to a gene: 1. CDR3 length: 13 amino acids. Germline V CDR1 and CDR2: SGHAT, FQDESV (reference sequence). The CDR3 DNA reads as TGTGCCAGCAGCCGACAGGGTAACTATGGCTACACCTTC. Translation gives CASSRQGNYGYTF.

The CDR3 DNA sequence: TGTGCCAGCAGCCATGGACAGACCATGAACACTGAAGCTTTCTTT. It specifies CASSHGQTMNTEAFF. The genes are TRBV7-9 and TRBJ1-1, with D perhaps TRBD1 (6 bases). Germline loops: CDR1 SEHNR, CDR2 FQNEAQ (reference sequence). V shed 5 bases and J shed 0 bases, with 13 bases lying between them. This CDR3 is built from 15 residues.

The chain uses TRBV20-1 and TRBJ2-1; D perhaps matches TRBD2 (6 bases). Germline CDR1 and CDR2: DFQATT and SNEGSKA (reference sequence). The CDR3 extends over 15 amino acids. V was shortened by 3 bases and J by 5 bases, with 17 bases between the two germline ends. Here the CDR3 reads CSASQPDYYDNEQFF. Here the CDR3 DNA reads TGCAGTGCTAGTCAGCCGGACTACTACGACAATGAGCAGTTCTTC.

The chain joins TRBV3-1 (or the pseudogene TRBV3-2) to TRBJ1-2, with D possibly matching TRBD1 (6 bases). The CDR3 extends over 16 amino acids. V was pared by 1 base and J by 4 bases, with 16 bases between. The germline V gene encodes CDR1 LGHDT and CDR2 YNNKEL (reference sequence). This chain's CDR3 is CASSQGDTRSGYGYTF. Here the CDR3 DNA reads TGTGCCAGCAGCCAAGGGGACACCAGGTCTGGCTATGGCTACACCTTC.

The rearrangement links TRBV11-3 to TRBJ2-5; 9 nucleotides line up with TRBD2. With V trimmed by 3 bases and J by 5 bases, 4 bases remained unmatched. The CDR3 runs to 14 residues. Germline assignment: CDR1 SGHNT and CDR2 YENEEA. CDR3 nucleotides: TGTGCCAGCAGCTTGGCGGGGGGGCGGGAGACCCAGTACTTC. This encodes CASSLAGGRETQYF. The whole variable domain, remainder taken from reference TRBV11-3 and TRBJ2-5, is EAGVVQSPRYKIIEKKQPVAFWCNPISGHNTLYWYLQNLGQGPELLIRYENEEAVDDSQLPKDRFSAERLKGVDSTLKIQPAELGDSAVYLCASSLAGGRETQYFGPGTRLLVL.

The chain uses TRBV5-4 and TRBJ2-3; 8 bases are shared with TRBD2. The CDR3 sequence is 16 residues long. V lost 1 base to trimming and J lost 0 bases; unmatched junction nucleotides: 4. The V gene's germline CDR1 is SGHNT and CDR2 YYREEE (reference sequence). CDR3 sequence reads: CASSLSGGSSTDTQYF. The CDR3 nucleotides are TGTGCCAGCAGCTTGTCGGGGGGGTCGAGCACAGATACGCAGTATTTT. The full variable domain, in which reference TRBV5-4 and TRBJ2-3 provide the parts outside the CDR3, is ETGVTQSPTHLIKTRGQQVTLRCSSQSGHNTVSWYQQALGQGPQFIFQYYREEENGRGNFPPRFSGLQFPNYSSELNVNALELDDSALYLCASSLSGGSSTDTQYFGPGTRLTVL.

The chain links TRBV18 to TRBJ2-5; 8 nucleotides line up with TRBD1. CDR1 and CDR2 from the germline V gene are KGHSH and LQKENI. Trimming at V came to 1 base and at J to 1 base, leaving 11 bases not matched to a gene. The CDR3 spans 18 residues. The CDR3 loop reads CASSPRTGIIGGQETQYF. The CDR3 DNA is TGTGCCAGCTCACCACGGACAGGGATAATTGGAGGCCAAGAGACCCAGTACTTC. Based on the CDR3 plus reference TRBV18 and TRBJ2-5, the full variable domain is NAGVMQNPRHLVRRRGQEARLRCSPMKGHSHVYWYRQLPEEGLKFMVYLQKENIIDESGMPKERFSAEFPKEGPSILRIQQVVRGDSAAYFCASSPRTGIIGGQETQYFGPGTRLLVL.

This clone was seen only once. The rearrangement uses TRBV12-3 or TRBV12-4 and TRBJ1-1; unclear D gene. The CDR3 consists of 13 residues. V lost 5 bases to trimming and J lost 4 bases, with 11 bases between them. CDR3 DNA: TGTGCCAGCAGTCTAACGGAGGGCACTGAAGCTTTCTTT. Amino acids: CASSLTEGTEAFF.

The rearrangement joins TRBV5-8 to TRBJ1-5, with D unresolved. Germline assignment: CDR1 SGHTS and CDR2 YDEGEE. The V gene lost 0 bases and the J gene lost 6 bases, with 10 bases spanning the gap. The CDR3 is made up of 14 amino acids. The CDR3 loop reads CASSLAGAGQPQHF. CDR3 DNA: TGTGCCAGCAGCTTGGCGGGTGCGGGTCAGCCCCAGCATTTT.

The rearrangement uses TRBV10-3 and TRBJ2-7; the D is unclear. This CDR3 is built from 14 residues. Trimming stripped 0 bases from V and 3 bases from J, with 9 bases between. Germline CDR1 ENHRY, CDR2 SYGVKD. Here the CDR3 DNA reads TGTGCCATCAGTGAGTCGACGGACGACTACGAGCAGTACTTC. This translates into CAISESTDDYEQYF.

The J gene is TRBJ1-5, the V gene TRBV6-5; 7 positions match TRBD1. V shed 5 bases and J 0 bases; nucleotides not matched to a gene: 4. This CDR3 region has 15 residues. Germline V gene data show CDR1 as MNHEY and CDR2 as SVGAGI. The CDR3, as DNA: TGTGCCAGCAGTCCGACAGGGCATAGCAATCAGCCCCAGCATTTT. Translating gives CASSPTGHSNQPQHF.

The J gene is TRBJ2-5, the V gene TRBV29-1, with D possibly TRBD1 on 7 matching bases. Trimming pared 3 bases from V and 5 bases from J, leaving 16 bases between. The CDR3 consists of 14 residues. Germline CDR1 and CDR2: SQVTM and ANQGSEA. CDR3 sequence reads: CSVEGTGAGETQYF. CDR3 sequence (DNA): TGCAGCGTTGAGGGTACAGGGGCGGGGGAGACCCAGTACTTC.

The chain employs TRBV30 and TRBJ1-6; 7 bases are shared with TRBD1. The germline gives CDR1 GTSNPN, CDR2 SVGIG (reference sequence). CDR3 length: 14 amino acids. Unmatched junction bases numbered 5, after V lost 2 bases and J lost 7 bases. For the CDR3, the DNA is TGTGCCTGGAGTCACAGGGGAGGGAATTCACCCCTCCACTTT. This codes for CAWSHRGGNSPLHF.